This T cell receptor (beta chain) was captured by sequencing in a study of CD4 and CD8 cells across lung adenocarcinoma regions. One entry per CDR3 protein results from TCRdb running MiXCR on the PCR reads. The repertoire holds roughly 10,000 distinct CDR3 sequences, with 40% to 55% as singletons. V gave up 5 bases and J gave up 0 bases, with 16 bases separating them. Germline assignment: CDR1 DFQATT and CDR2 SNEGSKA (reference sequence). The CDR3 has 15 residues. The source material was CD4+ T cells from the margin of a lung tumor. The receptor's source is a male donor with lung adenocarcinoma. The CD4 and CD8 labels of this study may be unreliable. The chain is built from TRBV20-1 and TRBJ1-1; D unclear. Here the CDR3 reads CSAASNLEMNTEAFF. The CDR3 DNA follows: TGCAGTGCTGCCTCTAATCTAGAAATGAACACTGAAGCTTTCTTT.